This entry describes one T cell receptor (beta chain). The assay was immunoSEQ multiplex PCR, and TCRdb's table has in-frame clones only and misses some. Of more than 35,000 clones listed, about 88% are singletons. This entry comes from a study of T cell changes during pregnancy in multiple sclerosis. Germline V gene data show CDR1 as ENHRY and CDR2 as SYGVKD. V was clipped by 7 bases and J by 4 bases, with 38 bases between them. The CDR3 is made up of 21 amino acids. Material: CD8+ T cells from peripheral blood mononuclear cells, obtained after pregnancy. The V gene is TRBV10-3, the J gene TRBJ2-7; D unresolved. This TCR came from a female donor in good health, enrolled as a control in a pregnancy study. The CDR3, as DNA: TGTGCCATCACCGAGCGTGTAGGTTCCCCCATACCTCCTAGGCCACTTTACGAGCAGTACTTC. Its protein product is CAITERVGSPIPPRPLYEQYF.